A single sample is the source of the 32 T cell receptor beta chains below, sequenced in a study of CD8 T cells in ankylosing spondylitis. The study, taken as a whole, reports: Ankylosing spondylitis blood seemed to carry a telltale TCR beta motif made of fewer than 10 highly homologous variants.

Via MiXCR, TCRdb re-called the 5' RACE reads, giving one row per CDR3 protein. The sample includes 350,000 or so distinct CDR3 sequences, less than 10% of them seen just once. No antigen is known for these receptors. Sequencing input: blood, either unsorted or a sorted T cell fraction (not recorded which). All receptors derive from a male donor with ankylosing spondylitis.

This clonotype was counted a few times. This chain connects TRBV29-1 to TRBJ1-3, with 7 bases matching TRBD1. V lost 6 bases to trimming and J lost 5 bases; unmatched junction nucleotides: 7. This CDR3 is 13 amino acids long. Germline CDR1 is SQVTM and CDR2 is ANQGSEA. DNA of the CDR3: TGCAGCGTCAAACAGGGGTTAAGAAACACCATATATTTT. This translates into CSVKQGLRNTIYF.

This clonotype was recorded a few times. This chain uses TRBV7-8 with TRBJ2-7; the match to TRBD1 covers 7 bases. The J segment lost 4 bases and the V segment lost 1 base, leaving 4 bases of the junction unmatched. The CDR3 loop spans 14 amino acids. Germline V gene lookup returns CDR1 SGHVS and CDR2 FQNEAQ. CDR3 sequence (DNA): TGTGCCAGCAGCTTAGGGGACAGACGTTACGAGCAGTACTTC. Amino acid sequence: CASSLGDRRYEQYF.

The chain links TRBV4-1 to TRBJ2-7; 9 bases map to TRBD2. The V and J ends lost 1 base and 13 bases, in that order; junction bases with no gene match: 8. There are 13 residues in the CDR3. Germline V gives CDR1 MGHRA, CDR2 YSYEKL. DNA of the CDR3: TGCGCCAGCAGCCAAGCGGGCCTAGCGGGAACCTACTTC. As protein: CASSQAGLAGTYF.

This clonotype showed up just a few times. The V and J genes are TRBV6-1 and TRBJ2-1, with unresolved D. CDR1 and CDR2 (germline): MNHNS, SASEGT. Trimming left V 6 bases short and J 7 bases short, with 19 bases between. The length of the CDR3 is 15 residues. CDR3 sequence: CASRDTILLGNEQFF. DNA for the CDR3: TGTGCCAGCAGGGATACGATTCTCTTGGGGAATGAGCAGTTCTTC.

The table lists this clonotype with many counts. J is TRBJ1-1 and V is TRBV2; D gene unclear. CDR1 is SNHLY and CDR2 is FYNNEI in the germline V gene. The CDR3 consists of 14 residues. Trimming cost V 10 bases and J 3 bases, with 18 bases left between them. DNA for the CDR3: TGTGCCACCCCTCGAGGCAGCGACTACACTGAAGCTTTCTTT. This gives the protein CATPRGSDYTEAFF.

This clonotype was counted at least ten times. This chain connects TRBV28 to TRBJ1-2, with TRBD1 as a possible D gene (6 bases). CDR1 is MDHEN and CDR2 is SYDVKM in the germline V gene. V lost 5 bases and J lost 1, with 17 bases in between. CDR3 size: 16 residues. The CDR3 DNA reads as TGTGCCAGCAGTCCCCCCGGGACACTTTTTAACTATGGCTACACCTTC. As protein: CASSPPGTLFNYGYTF.

The chain combines TRBV18 with TRBJ2-2; D ambiguous. The CDR3 loop spans 14 amino acids. Trimming took off 3 bases at V and 4 bases at J, with 9 bases between the two ends. The V gene's germline CDR1 is KGHSH and CDR2 LQKENI. Here the CDR3 reads CASSPFESTGELFF. CDR3 DNA sequence: TGTGCCAGCTCACCTTTCGAGAGCACCGGGGAGCTGTTTTTT.

The chain carries TRBV9 and TRBJ2-7; either TRBD1 or TRBD2 may fit D (6 bases each). Deletions cut 4 bases from V and 6 bases from J, with 20 bases between. The CDR3 contains 15 residues. Germline values: CDR1 SGDLS, CDR2 YYNGEE. CDR3 bases: TGTGCCAGCAGCCAAGGAGGGGGGTCCCGCGGCGAGCAGTACTTC. Protein sequence: CASSQGGGSRGEQYF.

This clonotype came up a few times. The chain uses TRBV11-2 and TRBJ2-1, with a tentative D call TRBD1 (7 bases). Trimming left V 0 bases short and J 8 bases short, with 14 bases between. Germline lookup yields CDR1 SGHAT and CDR2 FQNNGV. The CDR3 totals 15 residues. CDR3 DNA sequence: TGTGCCAGCAGCTTAGACCCAGGGGGGATTGATGAGCAGTTCTTC. This translates into CASSLDPGGIDEQFF.

There are a few counts of this clonotype. V is TRBV27 and J is TRBJ1-3; D gene ambiguous. Trimming pared 3 bases from V and 2 bases from J, leaving 14 bases between. Germline loops: CDR1 MNHEY, CDR2 SMNVEV (reference sequence). This CDR3 spans 16 amino acids. CDR3 sequence reads: CASSFGIGDPGNTIYF. The CDR3 nucleotides read TGTGCCAGCAGTTTCGGGATTGGGGATCCTGGAAACACCATATATTTT.

This clonotype was counted at least ten times. The rearrangement uses TRBV7-3 and TRBJ2-2; no clear D. The CDR3 loop spans 13 amino acids. The germline V gene encodes CDR1 SGHTA and CDR2 FQGTGA. Trimming pared 5 bases from V and 6 bases from J, leaving 10 bases between. CDR3 amino acids: CASSPSLAGELFF. The CDR3 DNA reads TGTGCCAGCAGCCCCTCTCTGGCCGGGGAGCTGTTTTTT.

V usage is TRBV4-3 and J usage is TRBJ2-3; 8 bases agree with TRBD2. Germline CDR1 LGHNA, CDR2 YSLEER. Losses at the gene ends were 0 bases for V and 4 bases for J; bases not matched to a gene: 12. The CDR3 has 18 residues. The CDR3 DNA sequence: TGCGCCAGCAGCCAAGACTACGTTAGCGGGATGTTTTCAGATACGCAGTATTTT. It is translated as CASSQDYVSGMFSDTQYF.

This clonotype was seen at least ten times. The chain recombines TRBV29-1 with TRBJ1-5, with D unresolved. The CDR3 covers 12 residues. V gave up 5 bases and J gave up 3 bases, with 8 bases separating them. CDR1 SQVTM and CDR2 ANQGSEA come from the germline V gene. This CDR3 reads CSVSQVNQPQHF. CDR3 sequence (DNA): TGCAGCGTTTCACAAGTCAATCAGCCCCAGCATTTT.

This clonotype was counted a few times. The chain joins TRBV5-1 to TRBJ2-7; possibly TRBD2 for D (5 bases). In germline, CDR1 is SGHRS, CDR2 YFSETQ. This CDR3 is 14 amino acids long. V was clipped by 4 bases and J by 3 bases, with 14 bases between them. CDR3: CASSPSEGNYEQYF. In DNA form, the CDR3 reads TGCGCCAGCAGCCCCTCCGAGGGCAACTACGAGCAGTACTTC.

V usage is TRBV4-3 and J usage is TRBJ1-6; D not resolved. The CDR3 is 17 amino acids. The germline gives CDR1 LGHNA, CDR2 YSLEER. The V end was cut by 0 bases, the J end by 8 bases, with 17 bases between. The CDR3 bases are TGCGCCAGCAGCCAAGATCGCCCCCCTAGTAGAGATTCACCCCTCCACTTT. This gives the protein CASSQDRPPSRDSPLHF.

V usage is TRBV19 and J usage is TRBJ2-3; D possibly uses TRBD1 or TRBD2 (5 bases each). Germline V gene lookup returns CDR1 LNHDA and CDR2 SQIVND (reference sequence). The CDR3 spans 17 residues. V shed 6 bases and J shed 0 bases, with 19 bases lying between them. The CDR3 sequence is CASSTPRDDRSTDTQYF. The CDR3 nucleotides are TGTGCCAGTAGCACCCCCCGGGACGACCGTAGCACAGATACGCAGTATTTT. Variable domain in full (rest from reference TRBV19 and TRBJ2-3): DGGITQSPKYLFRKEGQNVTLSCEQNLNHDAMYWYRQDPGQGLRLIYYSQIVNDFQKGDIAEGYSVSREKKESFPLTVTSAQKNPTAFYLCASSTPRDDRSTDTQYFGPGTRLTVL.

This rearrangement joins TRBV12-3 or TRBV12-4 to TRBJ2-5; possible D gene TRBD2, 5 bases. V lost 9 bases and J lost 4, with 12 bases in between. This CDR3 has 12 amino acids. The CDR3 DNA reads as TGTGCCAGTCGGGGTACGGGAGAGACCCAGTACTTC. Its translation: CASRGTGETQYF.

Comment on this clonotype: The limits of the CDR3 on the DNA are not certain, so only TCRdb's listed CDR3 is given. CDR3 protein: CASSTGDYRCLDEQFF. The rearrangement joins TRBV21-1 to TRBJ2-1; TRBD2, the table's D call, lacks a check against the DNA. TRBV21-1 is marked as a pseudogene. The CDR3 extends over 16 residues, inclusive of both ends.

This clonotype has only a few counts. V and J are TRBV5-1 and TRBJ1-3, with a tentative D call TRBD1 (6 bases). Germline values: CDR1 SGHRS, CDR2 YFSETQ. Trimming shortened V by 0 bases and J by 0 bases, and 10 bases separated the two germline ends. The length of the CDR3 is 16 residues. The CDR3 DNA is TGCGCCAGCAGCTTGGCAGGGGATTACTCTGGAAACACCATATATTTT. It translates to CASSLAGDYSGNTIYF.

The table lists this clonotype with a few counts. CDR3 protein: CASSLVREVRNEQFF. The DNA for the CDR3 is TGTGCCAGCAGTCTAGTGCGGGAGGTTAGGAATGAGCAGTTCTTC. V usage is TRBV11-2 and J usage is TRBJ2-1; 8 bases map to TRBD2. From germline, CDR1 is SGHAT and CDR2 FQNNGV. V trimming: 6 bases; J trimming: 7 bases; junction bases outside the gene matches: 11. This CDR3 is 15 amino acids long.

V usage is TRBV7-9 and J usage is TRBJ2-1; D is perhaps TRBD2 (6 bases). The CDR3 is 13 amino acids. V was shortened by 5 bases and J by 6 bases, with 11 bases between the two germline ends. Germline CDR1 is SEHNR and CDR2 is FQNEAQ (reference sequence). This chain's CDR3 is CASSAPTSNEQFF. The CDR3 nucleotides read TGTGCCAGCAGCGCTCCGACTAGCAATGAGCAGTTCTTC.

This clonotype showed up just a few times. The chain carries TRBV5-1 and TRBJ2-4; D may match TRBD1 or TRBD2 (5 bases each). The CDR3 length is 16 residues. CDR1 is SGHRS and CDR2 is YFSETQ in the germline V gene. V lost 0 bases and J lost 0, with 10 bases in between. CDR3 in amino acids: CASSLAMGVAKNIQYF. In DNA form, the CDR3 reads TGCGCCAGCAGCTTGGCCATGGGGGTAGCCAAAAACATTCAGTACTTC.

In this sample, this clonotype turned up many times. Germline is not matched at one junction end, which may reflect a read error. V gene TRBV7-9 combines with J gene TRBJ2-2; 9 bases fit TRBD1. Germline V gene sequence: CDR1 SEHNR, CDR2 FQNEAQ (reference sequence). The CDR3 length is 15 residues. CDR3 region: CASSSTRDRAGKLFF. CDR3 sequence (DNA): TGTGCCAGCAGCTCCACGCGGGACAGGGCCGGGAAGCTGTTTTTT.

This clonotype was found a few times. The J gene is TRBJ2-1, the V gene TRBV7-8; TRBD2 aligns across 10 bases. The junction had 14 bases not matched to a gene; V was cut back by 0 bases and J by 9 bases. This CDR3 has 18 residues. Germline V lookup: CDR1 SGHVS, CDR2 FQNEAQ. CDR3 DNA sequence: TGTGCCAGCAGCTTAGCCCGCCGACTAGCGGGCCCCCGGGGTGAGCAGTTCTTC. As protein: CASSLARRLAGPRGEQFF.

The chain combines TRBV19 with TRBJ1-1, with 11 bases matching TRBD1. V shed 6 bases and J 5 bases; nucleotides not matched to a gene: 5. The CDR3 contains 14 residues. Germline V gives CDR1 LNHDA, CDR2 SQIVND (reference sequence). The chain's CDR3 is CASSTGTGGTEAFF. As DNA, the CDR3 is TGTGCCAGTAGCACCGGGACAGGGGGTACTGAAGCTTTCTTT.

This clonotype was observed a handful of times. The chain links TRBV20-1 to TRBJ2-1; TRBD2 agrees at 9 bases. The CDR3 is 14 amino acids. Germline CDR1 reads DFQATT; CDR2 reads SNEGSKA (reference sequence). Losses at the gene ends were 8 bases for V and 6 bases for J; bases not matched to a gene: 11. CDR3 loop: CSTLAGGPSNEQFF. For the CDR3, the DNA is TGCAGTACGCTGGCGGGAGGGCCGTCCAATGAGCAGTTCTTC.

V and J are TRBV5-1 and TRBJ1-3, with D unresolved. Germline assignment: CDR1 SGHRS and CDR2 YFSETQ. The V end lost 0 bases, the J end lost 0 bases, and 7 bases lay between the germline ends. This CDR3 comprises 15 residues. Here the CDR3 reads CASSLDVNSGNTIYF. The CDR3 nucleotides are TGCGCCAGCAGCTTGGACGTAAACTCTGGAAACACCATATATTTT.

This clonotype has only a few counts. The chain employs TRBV20-1 and TRBJ1-2, with TRBD1 matching 11 bases. The trim removed 4 bases at V and 5 bases at J, leaving 6 bases unmatched. CDR1 and CDR2 (germline): DFQATT, SNEGSKA (reference sequence). This CDR3 comprises 14 residues. The CDR3: CSATAGQGGYGYTF. The CDR3 coding sequence is TGCAGTGCTACCGCGGGACAGGGGGGGTATGGCTACACCTTC.

V and J are TRBV20-1 and TRBJ2-5; no reliable D call. Germline V gene data show CDR1 as DFQATT and CDR2 as SNEGSKA (reference sequence). V lost 3 bases and J lost 5, with 13 bases in between. The CDR3 sequence is 13 residues long. The CDR3 is CSARIQPAETQYF. DNA for the CDR3: TGCAGTGCTAGGATTCAGCCCGCCGAGACCCAGTACTTC.

This clonotype occurred a few times. The chain is built from TRBV12-3 or TRBV12-4 and TRBJ2-3; TRBD2 aligns across 12 bases. Trimming cost V 6 bases and J 2 bases; bases outside gene matches: 9. The CDR3 totals 17 residues. The CDR3 protein is CASSRRLAGVITDTQYF. CDR3 DNA: TGTGCCAGCAGCCGGAGACTAGCGGGAGTGATCACAGATACGCAGTATTTT.

This clonotype has just a few counts. The chain links TRBV7-2 to TRBJ1-2; D gene unclear. Germline V gene sequence: CDR1 SGHTA, CDR2 FQGNSA. V was trimmed by 8 bases and J by 4 bases, leaving 17 bases between them. This CDR3 is 14 amino acids long. CDR3 sequence (DNA): TGTGCCAGCCGCCCCGTGCTGGAGGGCTATGGCTACACCTTC. Encoded protein: CASRPVLEGYGYTF. Full variable domain (outside the CDR3, taken from reference TRBV7-2 and TRBJ1-2): GAGVSQSPSNKVTEKGKDVELRCDPISGHTALYWYRQSLGQGLEFLIYFQGNSAPDKSGLPSDRFSAERTGGSVSTLTIQRTQQEDSAVYLCASRPVLEGYGYTFGSGTRLTVV.

V gene TRBV9 combines with J gene TRBJ1-1; D is unresolved. V was shortened by 3 bases and J by 6 bases, with 15 bases between the two germline ends. The germline gives CDR1 SGDLS, CDR2 YYNGEE. The length of the CDR3 is 14 residues. The CDR3 DNA is TGTGCCAGCAGCGCTTTCATGCCCGGATCTGAAGCTTTCTTT. Amino acids: CASSAFMPGSEAFF. The variable domain in full, with the rest retrieved from reference TRBV9 and TRBJ1-1, is DSGVTQTPKHLITATGQRVTLRCSPRSGDLSVYWYQQSLDQGLQFLIQYYNGEERAKGNILERFSAQQFPDLHSELNLSSLELGDSALYFCASSAFMPGSEAFFGQGTRLTVV.